The 19 T cell receptor beta chains listed next were all sequenced from one sample in a study of T cells in Graves' hyperthyroidism and ophthalmopathy. Amplified TCR beta CDR3 regions came from RNA transcripts. The TCR CDR3 was amplified in a first-round RT-PCR using the HTBI primer set. MiXCR was run by TCRdb on the multiplex PCR reads, yielding one entry per CDR3 protein. The data show more than 350,000 distinct CDR3 sequences, with about 15% seen just once and 15% to 20% held by the top ten. Sequencing input: blood. The origin of the receptors is a woman aged 60-75 years with Graves' ophthalmopathy.

This clonotype has a count of ten or more. V gene TRBV11-2 combines with J gene TRBJ2-7; 15 bases match TRBD2. This CDR3 region has 15 residues. The J segment lost 1 base and the V segment lost 10 bases, leaving 5 bases of the junction unmatched. CDR1 SGHAT and CDR2 FQNNGV come from the germline V gene. The CDR3 reads CATKGLAGGSYEQYF. CDR3 nucleotide sequence: TGTGCCACCAAGGGACTAGCGGGAGGATCCTACGAGCAGTACTTC.

At least ten counts were recorded for this clonotype. V is TRBV5-4 and J is TRBJ1-1, with D possibly matching TRBD1 (6 bases). The V end was cut by 3 bases, the J end by 5 bases, with 14 bases between. Germline CDR1 SGHNT, CDR2 YYREEE (reference sequence). The CDR3 runs 14 residues. The CDR3 sequence is CASSSFRGGTEAFF. The CDR3 DNA reads as TGTGCCAGCAGCTCATTTAGGGGGGGGACTGAAGCTTTCTTT.

This chain uses TRBV7-3 with TRBJ2-2, with D uncertain. Per germline, CDR1 SGHTA and CDR2 FQGTGA. This CDR3 is 16 amino acids long. Trimming took off 2 bases at V and 2 bases at J, with 12 bases between the two ends. The CDR3 DNA is TGTGCCAGCAGCTTAGTGGGCCCTCAAAACACCGGGGAGCTGTTTTTT. This encodes CASSLVGPQNTGELFF. Variable domain in full (rest from reference TRBV7-3 and TRBJ2-2): GAGVSQTPSNKVTEKGKYVELRCDPISGHTALYWYRQSLGQGPEFLIYFQGTGAADDSGLPNDRFFAVRPEGSVSTLKIQRTERGDSAVYLCASSLVGPQNTGELFFGEGSRLTVL.

The V call is TRBV29-1, the J call TRBJ2-1; 7 nucleotides align to TRBD2. Germline trimming cut 6 bases from V and 8 bases from J; bases unmatched to any gene: 7. The V gene's germline CDR1 is SQVTM and CDR2 ANQGSEA. This CDR3 contains 12 residues. CDR3 region: CSVQSGIDEQFF. DNA for the CDR3: TGCAGCGTGCAAAGCGGGATCGATGAGCAGTTCTTC.

This clonotype was found a few times. V usage is TRBV28 and J usage is TRBJ2-5, with a possible D match to TRBD2 (6 bases). V was pared by 6 bases and J by 2 bases, with 10 bases between. The CDR3 covers 13 residues. CDR1 and CDR2 from the germline V gene are MDHEN and SYDVKM. CDR3 nucleotides: TGTGCCAGCAGGCGGGACCCTCAAGAGACCCAGTACTTC. Amino acids: CASRRDPQETQYF.

This clonotype was found many times. The chain carries TRBV5-1 and TRBJ2-3; D is perhaps TRBD2 (7 bases). The V end lost 4 bases, the J end lost 6 bases, and 18 bases lay between the germline ends. The CDR3 is 15 residues long. The germline V gene has CDR1 SGHRS and CDR2 YFSETQ. In DNA form, the CDR3 reads TGCGCCAGCAGCGCTGGGGGGGCGGATTTGGATACGCAGTATTTT. Translated: CASSAGGADLDTQYF. The full variable domain, in which reference TRBV5-1 and TRBJ2-3 provide the parts outside the CDR3, is KAGVTQTPRYLIKTRGQQVTLSCSPISGHRSVSWYQQTPGQGLQFLFEYFSETQRNKGNFPGRFSGRQFSNSRSEMNVSTLELGDSALYLCASSAGGADLDTQYFGPGTRLTVL.

This clonotype was seen a few times. A much larger clone lies a single base off, so this may be a read error. This is likely a read error, given that the CDR3 carries no conserved phenylalanine or tryptophan at its end. The rearrangement joins TRBV7-9 to TRBJ2-5; D not certain. Trimming took 6 bases from V and 7 from J, leaving 9 bases between them. The CDR3 length is 11 residues. The germline gives CDR1 SEHNR, CDR2 FQNEAQ (reference sequence). The CDR3 sequence: CASSLIGTQYL. As DNA, the CDR3 is TGTGCCAGCAGTCTTATTGGGACCCAGTACCTC.

This clonotype was counted ten times or more. The CDR3 loop reads CASSPGSDVRSYEQYF. The CDR3 coding sequence is TGTGCCAGCAGTCCCGGATCGGATGTCCGTTCCTACGAGCAGTACTTC. The J gene is TRBJ2-7, the V gene TRBV27; D remains ambiguous. CDR3 length equals 16 residues. Germline V gene data show CDR1 as MNHEY and CDR2 as SMNVEV (reference sequence). V shed 5 bases and J shed 1 base, with 18 bases lying between them.

This clonotype was detected only a few times. This chain uses TRBV20-1 with TRBJ2-1; D unclear. Trimming pared 6 bases from V and 8 bases from J, leaving 14 bases between. Germline lookup yields CDR1 DFQATT and CDR2 SNEGSKA (reference sequence). The CDR3 covers 12 residues. This chain's CDR3 is CSANRQADEQFF. Written as DNA, the CDR3 is TGCAGTGCCAACCGGCAGGCGGATGAGCAGTTCTTC.

Only a few counts were recorded for this clonotype. The chain has TRBV10-3 and TRBJ2-1; a weak D match, TRBD1 (5 bases). CDR3 length: 14 residues. Trimming took 0 bases from V and 5 from J, leaving 8 bases between them. Germline CDR1 reads ENHRY; CDR2 reads SYGVKD. The CDR3 loop is CAISESGANNEQFF. The CDR3 nucleotides are TGTGCCATCAGTGAGTCTGGGGCGAACAATGAGCAGTTCTTC.

This clonotype was counted at least ten times. This chain links TRBV28 with TRBJ2-5; no definite D call. Trimming cost V 4 bases and J 2 bases, with 14 bases left between them. CDR1 is MDHEN, CDR2 SYDVKM, per germline. The CDR3 is 15 amino acids. Written as DNA, the CDR3 is TGTGCCAGCAGTTACCCCAGTTTACCGCAAGAGACCCAGTACTTC. Translated: CASSYPSLPQETQYF.

This clonotype was detected only a few times. The rearrangement links TRBV7-6 to TRBJ2-2, with D possibly matching TRBD2 (5 bases). Trimming cost V 2 bases and J 6 bases, with 13 bases left between them. The germline CDR1 and CDR2 sequences are SGHVS and FNYEAQ. CDR3 length: 15 amino acids. In nucleotides, the CDR3 is TGTGCCAGCAGCTTACTCTCGACGGAGGCCGGGGAGCTGTTTTTT. Its translation: CASSLLSTEAGELFF.

There are many counts of this clonotype. The chain joins TRBV2 to TRBJ2-5; 14 positions agree with TRBD2. V was pared by 9 bases and J by 2 bases, with 2 bases of the junction left unmatched. Germline CDR1 and CDR2: SNHLY and FYNNEI. There are 14 residues in the CDR3. DNA of the CDR3: TGTGCCAGGGGACTAGCGGGGGCTCAAGAGACCCAGTACTTC. This codes for CARGLAGAQETQYF.

This clonotype came up many times. The gene calls are TRBV7-9 and TRBJ2-1; 11 bases are a match to TRBD2. The germline gives CDR1 SEHNR, CDR2 FQNEAQ (reference sequence). CDR3 size: 16 residues. The junction had 7 bases not matched to a gene; V was cut back by 5 bases and J by 4 bases. CDR3 protein: CASSELAGGPYNEQFF. In DNA form, the CDR3 reads TGTGCCAGCAGCGAGTTAGCGGGAGGGCCGTACAATGAGCAGTTCTTC.

This clonotype was detected ten times or more. The chain couples TRBV30 to TRBJ2-7; the match to TRBD1 covers 8 bases. Losses at the gene ends were 2 bases for V and 6 bases for J; bases not matched to a gene: 3. The CDR3 contains 12 residues. Germline lookup yields CDR1 GTSNPN and CDR2 SVGIG (reference sequence). The CDR3 region has the DNA TGTGCCTGGAGTCCGGGACAGGCCGAGCAGTACTTC. Amino acids: CAWSPGQAEQYF.

The sample holds many counts of this clonotype. This chain uses TRBV28 with TRBJ1-5, with D possibly TRBD1 on 6 matching bases. Trimming took 5 bases from V and 0 from J, leaving 14 bases between them. This CDR3 is built from 16 residues. Per germline, CDR1 MDHEN and CDR2 SYDVKM. The CDR3 here is CASSPGVFYSNQPQHF. As DNA, the CDR3 is TGTGCCAGCAGTCCAGGGGTTTTTTATAGCAATCAGCCCCAGCATTTT.

This clonotype was observed many times. The chain employs TRBV19 and TRBJ1-1; D call uncertain. This CDR3 comprises 12 residues. Per the germline V gene, CDR1 is LNHDA and CDR2 is SQIVND (reference sequence). V shed 6 bases and J shed 0 bases, with 5 bases lying between them. The DNA for the CDR3 is TGTGCCAGTAGGAATCTGAACACTGAAGCTTTCTTT. It is translated as CASRNLNTEAFF. The variable domain in full, with the rest retrieved from reference TRBV19 and TRBJ1-1, is DGGITQSPKYLFRKEGQNVTLSCEQNLNHDAMYWYRQDPGQGLRLIYYSQIVNDFQKGDIAEGYSVSREKKESFPLTVTSAQKNPTAFYLCASRNLNTEAFFGQGTRLTVV.

This clonotype appeared a few times. In DNA form, the CDR3 reads TGTGCCAGCTCACCCCCCGGGAGCGGGGGCAATCAGCCCCAGCATTTT. It specifies CASSPPGSGGNQPQHF. The V and J genes are TRBV18 and TRBJ1-5; D is ambiguous. Per germline, CDR1 KGHSH and CDR2 LQKENI. The germline V and J ends were trimmed by 3 bases and 2 bases, with 14 bases remaining between them. This CDR3 has 16 amino acids.

This clonotype was picked up many times. V gene TRBV20-1 combines with J gene TRBJ2-7; perhaps TRBD1 as D (6 bases). This CDR3 spans 14 amino acids. The V and J ends lost 6 bases and 2 bases respectively, with 17 bases between them. Germline lookup yields CDR1 DFQATT and CDR2 SNEGSKA (reference sequence). The CDR3 spells CSARTGSGTYEQYF. CDR3 coding DNA: TGCAGTGCCAGAACAGGGTCCGGGACCTACGAGCAGTACTTC.